This T cell receptor beta chain was sequenced in a study of T cells expressing NK-cell markers. The overall study: It was sorted CD3+CD56+NKG2C+, CD3+CD56+NKG2C- and CD3+CD56-NKG2C+ T cells that supplied the TCR beta repertoires. HCMV serostatus: seven of eight sequenced donors positive, one negative.

A note on this clonotype: Its antigen is still unknown.

TCRdb reprocessed the 5' RACE reads; each CDR3 protein has one entry and no DNA is given. The sample is made up of hundreds of thousands of distinct CDR3 sequences, and the top ten hold around 5.2% of it. Study-level findings and limits: Researchers report these clonotypes also headed the CD3+CD56-NKG2C+ fraction in several donors.

CDR1 is SGHRS and CDR2 is YFSETQ in the germline V gene. The CDR3 spans 15 residues. The chain couples TRBV5-1 to TRBJ2-2; TCRdb selects TRBD1, and the lack of DNA leaves this call unchecked. Sequenced input: blood T cells: a sorted CD56 or NKG2C T cell subset, CD4+ or CD8+ T cells, or bulk PBMC T cells (not recorded which). The clonotype was recovered from a man between 18 and 69 years old in good health. The CDR3 sequence is CASSPDGTRTGELFF.